Listed below are T cell receptor beta chains from one sample, sequenced in a study of blood T cell repertoires in COVID-19. TCRdb's table, derived via immunoSEQ multiplex PCR, lists solely in-frame clones and lacks some. The sample lists about 200,000 clones, around 85% occurring once. Source material: PBMCs or T cells enriched from blood (not recorded which). These receptors all come from a middle-aged woman with acute COVID-19. Both conserved end residues are part of each CDR3. D genes are given only for firm matches.

CDR3aa | CDR3nt | d_gene | j_gene | v_gene
CASSPTAPGGSGNTIYF | TGTGCCAGCTCACCAACGGCACCCGGAGGCTCTGGAAACACCATATATTTT | NA | TRBJ1-3 | TRBV18
CASTGQGSDEQYF | TGTGCCAGCACCGGACAGGGATCAGACGAGCAGTACTTC | TRBD1 | TRBJ2-7 | TRBV11-2
CASKEAGGRWQDQYF | TGTGCCAGCAAGGAGGCGGGAGGGCGGTGGCAAGATCAGTATTTT | TRBD2 | TRBJ2-3 | TRBV27
CASSPRTPYNEQFF | TGTGCCAGCAGCCCTCGGACTCCTTACAATGAGCAGTTCTTC | NA | TRBJ2-1 | TRBV7-9
CASSPRTRGETQYF | TGTGCCAGCTCACCACGGACTAGGGGAGAGACCCAGTACTTC | TRBD2 | TRBJ2-5 | TRBV18
CASSHRVAGANVLTF | TGTGCCAGCAGCCACAGGGTAGCTGGGGCCAACGTCCTGACTTTC | NA | TRBJ2-6 | TRBV11-2
CASASRTGTGLKQFF | TGTGCCAGCGCCTCCCGGACGGGGACAGGGCTTAAGCAGTTCTTC | TRBD1 | TRBJ2-1 | TRBV28
CASSLRGRTGNSPLHF | TGTGCCAGCAGTTTACGAGGACGGACAGGGAATTCACCCCTCCACTTT | TRBD1 | TRBJ1-6 | TRBV28
CSVRAIGTGVEQYF | TGCAGCGTGCGGGCGATTGGGACAGGGGTCGAGCAGTACTTC | TRBD1 | TRBJ2-7 | TRBV29-1
CASRSGGLTPGQRSDGYTF | TGTGCCAGCAGATCCGGGGGCCTAACTCCGGGACAGAGATCGGATGGCTACACCTTC | TRBD1 | TRBJ1-2 | TRBV28